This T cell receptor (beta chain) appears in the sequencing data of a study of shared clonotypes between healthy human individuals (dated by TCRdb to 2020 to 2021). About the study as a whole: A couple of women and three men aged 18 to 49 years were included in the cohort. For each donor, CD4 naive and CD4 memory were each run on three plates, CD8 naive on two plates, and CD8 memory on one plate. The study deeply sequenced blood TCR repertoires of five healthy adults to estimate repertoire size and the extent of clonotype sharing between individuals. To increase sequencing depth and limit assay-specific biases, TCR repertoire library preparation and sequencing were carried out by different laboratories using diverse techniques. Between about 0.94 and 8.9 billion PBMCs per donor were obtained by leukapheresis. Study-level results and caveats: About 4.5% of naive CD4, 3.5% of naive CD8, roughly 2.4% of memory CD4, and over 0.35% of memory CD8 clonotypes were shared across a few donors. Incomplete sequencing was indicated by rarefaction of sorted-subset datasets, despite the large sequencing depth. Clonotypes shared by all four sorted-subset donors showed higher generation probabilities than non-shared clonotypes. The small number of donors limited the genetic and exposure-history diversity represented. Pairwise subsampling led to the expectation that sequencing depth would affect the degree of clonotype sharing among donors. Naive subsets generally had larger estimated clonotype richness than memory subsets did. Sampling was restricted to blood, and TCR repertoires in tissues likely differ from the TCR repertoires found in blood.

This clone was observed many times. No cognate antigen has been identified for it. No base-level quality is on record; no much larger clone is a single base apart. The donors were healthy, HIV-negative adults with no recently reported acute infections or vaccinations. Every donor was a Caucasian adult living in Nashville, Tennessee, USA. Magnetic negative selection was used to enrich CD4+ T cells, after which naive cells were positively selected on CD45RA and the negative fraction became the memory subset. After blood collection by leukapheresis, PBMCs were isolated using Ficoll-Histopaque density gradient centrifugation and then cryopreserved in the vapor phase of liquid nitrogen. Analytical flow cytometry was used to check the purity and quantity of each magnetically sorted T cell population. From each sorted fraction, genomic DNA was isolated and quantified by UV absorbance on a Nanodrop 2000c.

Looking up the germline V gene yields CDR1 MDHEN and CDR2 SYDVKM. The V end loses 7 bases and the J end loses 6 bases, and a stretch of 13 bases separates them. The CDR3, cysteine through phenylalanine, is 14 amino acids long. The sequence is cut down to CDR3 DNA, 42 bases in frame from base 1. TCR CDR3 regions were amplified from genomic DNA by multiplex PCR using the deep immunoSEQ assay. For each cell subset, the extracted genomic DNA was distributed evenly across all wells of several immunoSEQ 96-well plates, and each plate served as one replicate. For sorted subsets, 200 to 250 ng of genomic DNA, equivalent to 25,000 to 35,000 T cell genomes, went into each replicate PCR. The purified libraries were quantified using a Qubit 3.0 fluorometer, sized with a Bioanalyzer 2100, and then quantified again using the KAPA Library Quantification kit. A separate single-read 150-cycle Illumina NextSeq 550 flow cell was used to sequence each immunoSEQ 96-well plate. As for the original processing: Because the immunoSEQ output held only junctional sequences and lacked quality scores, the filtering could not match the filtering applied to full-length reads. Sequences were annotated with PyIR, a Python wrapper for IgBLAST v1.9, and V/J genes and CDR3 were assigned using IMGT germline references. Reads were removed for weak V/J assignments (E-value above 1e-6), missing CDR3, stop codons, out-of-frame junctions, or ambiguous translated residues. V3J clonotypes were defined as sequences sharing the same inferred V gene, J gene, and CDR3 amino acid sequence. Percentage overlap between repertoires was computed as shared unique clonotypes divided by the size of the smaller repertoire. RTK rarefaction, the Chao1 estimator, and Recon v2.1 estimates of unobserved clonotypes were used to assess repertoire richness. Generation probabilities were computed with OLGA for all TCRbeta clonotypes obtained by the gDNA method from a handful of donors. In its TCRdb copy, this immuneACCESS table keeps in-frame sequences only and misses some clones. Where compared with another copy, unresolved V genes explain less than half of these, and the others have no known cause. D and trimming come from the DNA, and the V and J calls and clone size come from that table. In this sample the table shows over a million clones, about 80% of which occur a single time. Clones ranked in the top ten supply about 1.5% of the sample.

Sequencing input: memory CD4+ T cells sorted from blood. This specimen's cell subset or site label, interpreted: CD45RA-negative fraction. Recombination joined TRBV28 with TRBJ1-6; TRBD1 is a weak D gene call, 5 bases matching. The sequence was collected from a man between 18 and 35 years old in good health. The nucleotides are TGTGCCAGCATGCGGGACGGAGCTAATTCACCCCTCCACTTT. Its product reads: CASMRDGANSPLHF.